This record looks at one T cell receptor beta chain sequence and its context. The source of the sample is a study of blood T cell repertoires in COVID-19. Study as a whole: Samples representing acute and convalescent COVID-19 were sourced from the United States, Italy and Spain. In each case, the material was cDNA or gDNA derived from T cells, B-cell-depleted T cells, or PBMCs.

The CDR3 spans 16 residues. CDR1 is SGHTA, CDR2 FQGNSA, per germline. V lost 5 bases, J lost 0 bases, and 13 bases lay in between. Under the authors' procedure: It was from reference gene primer amplification that nucleated cell counts were estimated. Using immunoSEQ multiplex PCR, the repertoire was profiled, and TCRdb retains in-frame clones only, with some absent. For V, J and clone size, that table is used; D and trimming come from the DNA. The sample yields 400,000 to 450,000 clones, 88% seen once. Patients from Seattle were sampled longitudinally, starting during active infection. The sample consisted of peripheral blood. The receptor was isolated from a woman aged 45-60 years with COVID-19, enrolled during active disease. This chain links TRBV7-2 with TRBJ1-4, with D unclear. The CDR3 loop is CASSPWGGATNEKLFF. In DNA, the CDR3 is TGTGCCAGCAGCCCCTGGGGAGGTGCAACTAATGAAAAACTGTTTTTT. Full variable domain (missing parts from reference TRBV7-2 and TRBJ1-4): GAGVSQSPSNKVTEKGKDVELRCDPISGHTALYWYRQSLGQGLEFLIYFQGNSAPDKSGLPSDRFSAERTGGSVSTLTIQRTQQEDSAVYLCASSPWGGATNEKLFFGSGTQLSVL.